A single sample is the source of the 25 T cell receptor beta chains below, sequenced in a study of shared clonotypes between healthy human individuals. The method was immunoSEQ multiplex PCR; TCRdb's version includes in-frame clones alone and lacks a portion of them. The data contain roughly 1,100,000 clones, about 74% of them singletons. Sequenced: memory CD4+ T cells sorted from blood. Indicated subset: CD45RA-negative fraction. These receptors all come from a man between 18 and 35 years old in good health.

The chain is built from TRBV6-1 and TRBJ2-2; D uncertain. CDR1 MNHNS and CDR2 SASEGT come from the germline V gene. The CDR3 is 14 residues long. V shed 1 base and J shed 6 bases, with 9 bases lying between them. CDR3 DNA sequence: TGTGCCAGCAGTGAAGGCCTGTGGTCCGGGGAGCTGTTTTTT. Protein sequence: CASSEGLWSGELFF.

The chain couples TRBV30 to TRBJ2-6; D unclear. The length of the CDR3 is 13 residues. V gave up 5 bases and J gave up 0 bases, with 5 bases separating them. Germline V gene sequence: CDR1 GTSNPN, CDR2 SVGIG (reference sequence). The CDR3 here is CAWGNSGANVLTF. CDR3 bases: TGTGCCTGGGGTAACTCTGGGGCCAACGTCCTGACTTTC. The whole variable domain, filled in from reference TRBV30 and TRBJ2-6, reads SQTIHQWPATLVQPVGSPLSLECTVEGTSNPNLYWYRQAAGRGLQLLFYSVGIGQISSEVPQNLSASRPQDRQFILSSKKLLLSDSGFYLCAWGNSGANVLTFGAGSRLTVL.

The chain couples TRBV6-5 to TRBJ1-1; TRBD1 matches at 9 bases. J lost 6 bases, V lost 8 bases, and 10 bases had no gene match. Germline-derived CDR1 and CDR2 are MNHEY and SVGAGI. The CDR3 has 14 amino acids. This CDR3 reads CASGGTGRLAEAFF. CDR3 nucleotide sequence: TGTGCCAGCGGAGGGACAGGGCGGTTGGCTGAAGCTTTCTTT.

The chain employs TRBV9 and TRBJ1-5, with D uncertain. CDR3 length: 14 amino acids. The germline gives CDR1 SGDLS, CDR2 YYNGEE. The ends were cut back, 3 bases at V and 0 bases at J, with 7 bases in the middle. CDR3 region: CASSATSSNQPQHF. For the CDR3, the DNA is TGTGCCAGCAGCGCCACCTCTAGCAATCAGCCCCAGCATTTT.

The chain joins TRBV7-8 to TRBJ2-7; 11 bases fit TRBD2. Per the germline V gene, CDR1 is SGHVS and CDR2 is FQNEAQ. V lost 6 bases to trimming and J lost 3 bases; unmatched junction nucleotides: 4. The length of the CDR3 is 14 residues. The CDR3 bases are TGTGCCAGCAGGCGTCTAGCGGGAGGCTACGAGCAGTACTTC. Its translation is CASRRLAGGYEQYF.

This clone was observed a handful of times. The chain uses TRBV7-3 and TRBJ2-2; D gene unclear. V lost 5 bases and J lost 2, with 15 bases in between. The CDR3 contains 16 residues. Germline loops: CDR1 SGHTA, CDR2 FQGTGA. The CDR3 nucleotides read TGTGCCAGCAGCCCAACGATTACTGGAAACACCGGGGAGCTGTTTTTT. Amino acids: CASSPTITGNTGELFF.

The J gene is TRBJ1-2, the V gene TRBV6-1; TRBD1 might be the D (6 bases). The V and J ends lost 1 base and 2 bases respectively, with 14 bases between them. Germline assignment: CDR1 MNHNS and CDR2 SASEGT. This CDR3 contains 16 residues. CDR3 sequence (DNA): TGTGCCAGCAGTGAAGACAGCAGGGGAGGAAACTATGGCTACACCTTC. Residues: CASSEDSRGGNYGYTF.

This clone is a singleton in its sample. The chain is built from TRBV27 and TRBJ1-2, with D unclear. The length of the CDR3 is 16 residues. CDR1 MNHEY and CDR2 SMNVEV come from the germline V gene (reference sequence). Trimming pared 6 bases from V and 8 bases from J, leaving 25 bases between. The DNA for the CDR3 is TGTGCCAGCAGCCCATTCACCCCTACCTTCGGGGAGGGCTACACCTTC. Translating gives CASSPFTPTFGEGYTF.

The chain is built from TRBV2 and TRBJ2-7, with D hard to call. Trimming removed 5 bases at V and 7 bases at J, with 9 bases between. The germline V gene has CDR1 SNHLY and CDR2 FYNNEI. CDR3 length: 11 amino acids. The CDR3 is CASSLREEQYF. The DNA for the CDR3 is TGTGCCAGCAGTCTTAGGGAAGAGCAGTACTTC. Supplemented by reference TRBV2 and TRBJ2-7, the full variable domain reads EPEVTQTPSHQVTQMGQEVILRCVPISNHLYFYWYRQILGQKVEFLVSFYNNEISEKSEIFDDQFSVERPDGSNFTLKIRSTKLEDSAMYFCASSLREEQYFGPGTRLTVT.

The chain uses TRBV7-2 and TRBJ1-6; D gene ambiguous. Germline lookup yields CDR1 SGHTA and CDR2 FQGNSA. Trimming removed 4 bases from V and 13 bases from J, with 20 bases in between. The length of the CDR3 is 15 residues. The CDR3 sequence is CASSSETGLGSPLHF. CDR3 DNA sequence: TGTGCCAGCAGCTCAGAGACGGGCTTAGGGTCCCCCCTCCACTTT.

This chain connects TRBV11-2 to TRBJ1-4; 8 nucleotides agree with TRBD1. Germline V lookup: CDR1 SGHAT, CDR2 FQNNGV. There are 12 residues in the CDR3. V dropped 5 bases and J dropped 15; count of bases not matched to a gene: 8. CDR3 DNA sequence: TGTGCCAGCAGCCCAAGGACAGGGACATTGTTTTTT. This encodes CASSPRTGTLFF.

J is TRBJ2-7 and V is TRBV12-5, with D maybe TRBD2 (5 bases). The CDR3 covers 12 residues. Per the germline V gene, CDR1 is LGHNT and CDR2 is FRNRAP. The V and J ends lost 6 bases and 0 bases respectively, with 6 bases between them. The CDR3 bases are TGTGCTAGTGGCGGGGTCTCCTACGAGCAGTACTTC. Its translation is CASGGVSYEQYF.

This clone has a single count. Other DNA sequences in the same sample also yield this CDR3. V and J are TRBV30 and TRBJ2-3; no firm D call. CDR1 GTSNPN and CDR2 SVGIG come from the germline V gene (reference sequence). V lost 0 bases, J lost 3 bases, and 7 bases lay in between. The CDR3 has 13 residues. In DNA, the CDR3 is TGTGCCTGGAGTGTAGATTTTACAGATACGCAGTATTTT. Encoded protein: CAWSVDFTDTQYF. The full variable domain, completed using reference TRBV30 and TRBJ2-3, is SQTIHQWPATLVQPVGSPLSLECTVEGTSNPNLYWYRQAAGRGLQLLFYSVGIGQISSEVPQNLSASRPQDRQFILSSKKLLLSDSGFYLCAWSVDFTDTQYFGPGTRLTVL.

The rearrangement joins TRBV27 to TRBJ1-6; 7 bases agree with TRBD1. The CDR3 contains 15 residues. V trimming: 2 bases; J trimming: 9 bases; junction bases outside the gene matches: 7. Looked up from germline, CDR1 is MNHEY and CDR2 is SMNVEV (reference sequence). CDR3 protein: CASSLTTGITSPLHF. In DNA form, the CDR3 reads TGTGCCAGCAGTTTAACGACAGGGATAACTTCACCCCTCCACTTT.

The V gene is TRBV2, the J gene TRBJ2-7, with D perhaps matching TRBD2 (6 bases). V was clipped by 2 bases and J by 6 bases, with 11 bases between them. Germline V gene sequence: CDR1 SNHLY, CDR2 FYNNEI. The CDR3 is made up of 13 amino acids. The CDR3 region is CASSEQQGGEQYF. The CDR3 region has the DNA TGTGCCAGCAGTGAACAGCAGGGAGGCGAGCAGTACTTC.

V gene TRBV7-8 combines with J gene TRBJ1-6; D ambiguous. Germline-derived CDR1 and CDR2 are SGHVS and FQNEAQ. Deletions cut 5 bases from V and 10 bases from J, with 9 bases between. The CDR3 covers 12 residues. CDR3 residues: CASSLPASPLHF. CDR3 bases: TGTGCCAGCAGCCTCCCAGCGTCACCCCTCCACTTT.

The CDR3 sequence: CAISESGILHYGYTF. The CDR3 region has the DNA TGTGCCATCAGTGAGTCAGGAATCTTACACTATGGCTACACCTTC. The rearrangement links TRBV10-3 to TRBJ1-2; D not resolved. V shed 0 bases and J shed 3 bases, with 11 bases lying between them. There are 15 residues in the CDR3. The germline gives CDR1 ENHRY, CDR2 SYGVKD.

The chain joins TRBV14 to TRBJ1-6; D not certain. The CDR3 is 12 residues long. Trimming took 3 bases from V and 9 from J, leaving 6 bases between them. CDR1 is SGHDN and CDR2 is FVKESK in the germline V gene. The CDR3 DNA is TGTGCCAGCAGCCAGGCCCTTTCACCCCTCCACTTT. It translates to CASSQALSPLHF.

CDR3 region: CASSPHSRLDRTNGYTF. CDR3 bases: TGTGCCAGCAGCCCTCATTCCCGCTTGGACAGGACTAATGGCTACACCTTC. The chain carries TRBV9 and TRBJ1-2, with 7 positions matching TRBD1. Germline assignment: CDR1 SGDLS and CDR2 YYNGEE. The CDR3 loop spans 17 amino acids. The J segment lost 6 bases and the V segment lost 4 bases, leaving 18 bases of the junction unmatched.

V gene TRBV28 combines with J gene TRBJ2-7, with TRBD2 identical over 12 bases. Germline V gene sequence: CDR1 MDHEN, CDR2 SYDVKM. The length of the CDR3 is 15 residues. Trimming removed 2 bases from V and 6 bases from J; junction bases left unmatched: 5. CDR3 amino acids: CASSLRTSGVIEQYF. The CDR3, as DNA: TGTGCCAGCAGTTTAAGGACTAGCGGGGTAATCGAGCAGTACTTC.

The CDR3 sequence: CASSTGGYNEQFF. The CDR3 bases are TGTGCCAGCAGCACAGGGGGATACAATGAGCAGTTCTTC. The chain has TRBV2 and TRBJ2-1; TRBD1 matches 8 bases. The CDR3 covers 13 residues. The V segment lost 6 bases and the J segment 4 bases; nucleotides outside the gene matches: 2. Germline values: CDR1 SNHLY, CDR2 FYNNEI.

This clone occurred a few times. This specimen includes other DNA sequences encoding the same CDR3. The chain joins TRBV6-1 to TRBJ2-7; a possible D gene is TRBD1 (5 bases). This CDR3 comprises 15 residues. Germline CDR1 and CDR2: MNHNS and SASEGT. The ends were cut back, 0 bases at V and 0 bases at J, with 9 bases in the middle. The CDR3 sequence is CASSEARQSSYEQYF. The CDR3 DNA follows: TGTGCCAGCAGTGAAGCTAGACAGAGCTCCTACGAGCAGTACTTC.

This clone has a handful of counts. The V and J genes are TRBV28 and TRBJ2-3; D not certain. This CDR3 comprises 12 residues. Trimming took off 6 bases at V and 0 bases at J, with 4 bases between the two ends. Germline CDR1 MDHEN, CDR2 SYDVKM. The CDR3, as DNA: TGTGCCAGCAGGGACAGCACAGATACGCAGTATTTT. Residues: CASRDSTDTQYF.

CDR3 in amino acids: CAWKGTNTQYF. The CDR3 nucleotides are TGTGCCTGGAAAGGGACTAATACGCAGTATTTT. The V and J genes are TRBV30 and TRBJ2-3; TRBD2 matches at 7 bases. The CDR3 is made up of 11 amino acids. The ends lost 4 bases at V and 7 bases at J; junction bases unmatched: 2. The germline V gene encodes CDR1 GTSNPN and CDR2 SVGIG (reference sequence). Full variable domain (outside the CDR3, taken from reference TRBV30 and TRBJ2-3): SQTIHQWPATLVQPVGSPLSLECTVEGTSNPNLYWYRQAAGRGLQLLFYSVGIGQISSEVPQNLSASRPQDRQFILSSKKLLLSDSGFYLCAWKGTNTQYFGPGTRLTVL.

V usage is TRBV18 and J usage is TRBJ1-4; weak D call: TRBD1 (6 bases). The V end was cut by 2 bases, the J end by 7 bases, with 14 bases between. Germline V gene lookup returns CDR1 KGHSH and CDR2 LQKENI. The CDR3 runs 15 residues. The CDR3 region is CASSPGRGTGEKLFF. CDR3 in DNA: TGTGCCAGCTCACCAGGAAGGGGGACTGGTGAAAAACTGTTTTTT. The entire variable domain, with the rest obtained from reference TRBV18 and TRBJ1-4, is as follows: NAGVMQNPRHLVRRRGQEARLRCSPMKGHSHVYWYRQLPEEGLKFMVYLQKENIIDESGMPKERFSAEFPKEGPSILRIQQVVRGDSAAYFCASSPGRGTGEKLFFGSGTQLSVL.